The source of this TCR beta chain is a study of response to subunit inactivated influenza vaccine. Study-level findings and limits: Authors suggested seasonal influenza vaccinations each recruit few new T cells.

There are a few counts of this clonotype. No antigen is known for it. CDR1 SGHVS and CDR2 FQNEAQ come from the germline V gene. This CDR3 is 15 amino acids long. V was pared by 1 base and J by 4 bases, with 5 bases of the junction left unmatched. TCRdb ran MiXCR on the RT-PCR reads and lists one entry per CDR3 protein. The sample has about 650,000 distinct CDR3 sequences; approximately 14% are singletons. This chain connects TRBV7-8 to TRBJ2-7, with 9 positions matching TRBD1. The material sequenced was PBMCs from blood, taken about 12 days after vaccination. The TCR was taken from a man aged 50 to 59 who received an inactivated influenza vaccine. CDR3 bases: TGTGCCAGCAGCTTAGATACAGGGGGCTGGTACGAGCAGTACTTC. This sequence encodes CASSLDTGGWYEQYF. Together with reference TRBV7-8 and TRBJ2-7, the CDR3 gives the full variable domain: GAGVSQSPRYKVAKRGQDVALRCDPISGHVSLFWYQQALGQGPEFLTYFQNEAQLDKSGLPSDRFFAERPEGSVSTLKIQRTQQEDSAVYLCASSLDTGGWYEQYFGPGTRLTVT.